This T cell receptor (beta chain) is drawn from a study of metastatic and nonmetastatic thyroid tumors. In the study overall: Across blood and tumor or nodule tissue, repertoires from malignant and benign thyroid patients were compared with one another.

Overall study results and limits: Reportedly, malignant thyroid tumors had significantly higher TCR beta diversity than benign nodules, in blood and tumor.

Per the original data handling: The distant-metastasis classifier for papillary thyroid cancer was built from CDR3 differences across clinicopathological groups. Through MiXCR, TCRdb re-clonotyped the PCR reads. V and J calls and clone size were set by TCRdb, not the authors. The data contain about 24,000 clones, approximately 20% of them singletons. This clone was observed a few times. As yet, its antigen is unknown. All patients were treatment-naive before thyroid surgery. J gave up 2 bases and V 6 bases, and 5 bases lay outside the gene matches. Germline assignment: CDR1 LNHDA and CDR2 SQIVND (reference sequence). There are 15 residues in the CDR3.

This chain connects TRBV19 to TRBJ1-4, with 8 bases identical to TRBD1. The sequenced sample consisted of blood. The receptor was derived from a male donor with papillary thyroid cancer or a benign thyroid nodule (not recorded which). Some clones in this sample may be carry-over from other donors' samples. The chain's CDR3 is CASSSDRGTNEKLFF. CDR3 sequence (DNA): TGTGCCAGTAGCTCTGACAGGGGCACTAATGAAAAACTGTTTTTT.